One sample yielded the 27 T cell receptor beta chains listed below, sequenced in a study of beta chain features in type 1 diabetes. General observations from the study: TCRB CDR3s from Type 1 diabetes patients were moderately but significantly shorter in all four CD4+ subsets.

Expressed TCRB transcripts were sequenced, since all the RNA that had been isolated was reverse transcribed. Sequenced by immunoSEQ multiplex PCR; TCRdb stores in-frame clones only, minus some. The sample carries 200,000 to 300,000 clones, approximately 11% recorded once. No antigens are known for them. Sequenced sample: naive CD4+ T cells from blood. The origin of the receptors is a man aged 30-40 years with type 1 diabetes.

This clone has only a few counts. This chain uses TRBV25-1 with TRBJ1-2; D is undetermined. CDR3 length equals 12 residues. V lost 3 bases and J 5 bases, leaving 7 bases between the germline ends. Per the germline V gene, CDR1 is MGHDK and CDR2 is SYGVNS. The CDR3 here is CASSDGIYGYTF. The CDR3, as DNA: TGTGCCAGCAGTGACGGGATATATGGCTACACCTTC.

This rearrangement joins TRBV2 to TRBJ2-7; 8 bases agree with TRBD2. Germline V gene sequence: CDR1 SNHLY, CDR2 FYNNEI. The length of the CDR3 is 14 residues. With 4 bases clipped from V and 3 bases from J, the junction kept 5 bases outside the gene matches. CDR3 in amino acids: CASSGGGQNYEQYF. DNA for the CDR3: TGTGCCAGCAGTGGCGGGGGGCAGAACTACGAGCAGTACTTC.

The rearrangement uses TRBV28 and TRBJ2-7; no firm D call. The CDR3 spans 14 residues. The ends were cut back, 1 base at V and 2 bases at J, with 9 bases in the middle. Germline lookup yields CDR1 MDHEN and CDR2 SYDVKM. CDR3 DNA sequence: TGTGCCAGCAGTTTATACTCAATTGCCTACGAGCAGTACTTC. Its translation: CASSLYSIAYEQYF.

The chain uses TRBV7-2 and TRBJ2-5; 14 positions agree with TRBD2. Germline CDR1 SGHTA, CDR2 FQGNSA. The CDR3 is 15 residues long. V trimming: 8 bases; J trimming: 5 bases; junction bases outside the gene matches: 7. CDR3 loop: CASSSWTSGGETQYF. CDR3 nucleotide sequence: TGTGCCAGCTCATCCTGGACTAGCGGGGGGGAGACCCAGTACTTC.

This rearrangement joins TRBV5-1 to TRBJ2-7; maybe TRBD1 (5 bases). The CDR3 totals 13 residues. Germline V gene data show CDR1 as SGHRS and CDR2 as YFSETQ. The germline V and J ends were trimmed by 4 bases and 2 bases, with 10 bases remaining between them. The CDR3 spells CASSKDTTYEQYF. CDR3 in DNA: TGCGCCAGCAGCAAGGACACTACCTACGAGCAGTACTTC.

In this sample, this clone turned up a few times. The rearrangement joins TRBV5-1 to TRBJ2-5, with TRBD1 matching 8 bases. V shed 4 bases, J shed 5 bases, and the junction held 4 bases outside the gene matches. The CDR3 totals 13 residues. Germline CDR1 SGHRS, CDR2 YFSETQ. CDR3 nucleotide sequence: TGCGCCAGCAGCGCGACAGGGGACGAGACCCAGTACTTC. Its protein product is CASSATGDETQYF.

This clone was seen a handful of times. The rearrangement joins TRBV19 to TRBJ1-1; possibly TRBD1 for D (6 bases). Trimming removed 7 bases at V and 0 bases at J, with 12 bases between. There are 14 residues in the CDR3. The germline CDR1 and CDR2 sequences are LNHDA and SQIVND (reference sequence). CDR3 protein: CASTRTAVNTEAFF. CDR3 sequence (DNA): TGTGCCAGTACCAGGACAGCGGTGAACACTGAAGCTTTCTTT.

Only a few counts were recorded for this clone. The CDR3 region is CASSQEPLTGLGEQYF. DNA of the CDR3: TGCGCCAGCAGCCAAGAACCGTTAACTGGGCTTGGGGAGCAGTACTTC. This chain connects TRBV4-1 to TRBJ2-7; D call uncertain. V lost 0 bases and J 7 bases, leaving 19 bases between the germline ends. Per germline, CDR1 MGHRA and CDR2 YSYEKL. CDR3 length: 16 amino acids.

The CDR3 reads CASSRQAGSGTEAFF. The CDR3 nucleotides are TGCGCCAGCAGCCGGCAAGCAGGATCAGGCACTGAAGCTTTCTTT. The chain recombines TRBV5-1 with TRBJ1-1; D is ambiguous. Deletions cut 4 bases from V and 4 bases from J, with 17 bases between. CDR1 and CDR2 (germline): SGHRS, YFSETQ. The CDR3 spans 15 residues.

The gene calls are TRBV2 and TRBJ2-7, with a weak D call TRBD1 (6 bases). V shed 2 bases and J shed 10 bases, with 15 bases lying between them. CDR3 length equals 13 residues. Germline V CDR1 and CDR2: SNHLY, FYNNEI. This CDR3 is CASSETGHDLQYF. CDR3 DNA sequence: TGTGCCAGCAGTGAAACGGGACACGACTTACAGTACTTC.

This clone was picked up a small number of times. The rearrangement joins TRBV18 to TRBJ2-1; maybe TRBD2 (5 bases). This CDR3 is 16 amino acids long. Trimming stripped 1 base from V and 0 bases from J, with 10 bases between. The germline V gene has CDR1 KGHSH and CDR2 LQKENI. Here the CDR3 DNA reads TGTGCCAGCTCACCACGGAGCGGATACTCCTACAATGAGCAGTTCTTC. It specifies CASSPRSGYSYNEQFF.

This clone has a handful of counts. The V and J genes are TRBV6-5 and TRBJ2-1; D is possibly TRBD1 (7 bases). This CDR3 is 15 amino acids long. Trimming shortened V by 5 bases and J by 3 bases, and 14 bases separated the two germline ends. CDR1 and CDR2 (germline): MNHEY, SVGAGI. This CDR3 is CASSQGGTVYNEQFF. The CDR3, as DNA: TGTGCCAGCAGTCAGGGCGGGACAGTCTACAATGAGCAGTTCTTC.

In this sample, this clone turned up a few times. The chain is built from TRBV6-6 and TRBJ1-5, with D tentatively TRBD1 (6 bases). Looked up from germline, CDR1 is MNHNY and CDR2 is SVGAGI (reference sequence). The CDR3 runs to 15 residues. V was pared by 6 bases and J by 0 bases, with 12 bases between. CDR3 amino acids: CASRSDSYSNQPQHF. In DNA form, the CDR3 reads TGTGCCAGCAGGTCGGACAGTTATAGCAATCAGCCCCAGCATTTT.

The rearrangement uses TRBV5-1 and TRBJ2-7; 8 nucleotides align to TRBD1. CDR1 is SGHRS, CDR2 YFSETQ, per germline. Germline trimming cut 4 bases from V and 1 base from J; bases unmatched to any gene: 10. The CDR3 runs to 16 residues. CDR3 amino acids: CASSAGQGHLSYEQYF. The CDR3 DNA follows: TGCGCCAGCAGCGCCGGACAGGGCCATCTTTCCTACGAGCAGTACTTC.

This chain joins TRBV11-1 and TRBJ2-7, with 7 nucleotides matching TRBD1. The junction had 4 bases not matched to a gene; V was cut back by 5 bases and J by 3 bases. The CDR3 has 13 amino acids. CDR1 and CDR2 (germline): SGHAT, FQDESV (reference sequence). Here the CDR3 DNA reads TGTGCCAGCAGCAGGGGACAGTTCTACGAGCAGTACTTC. It yields the protein CASSRGQFYEQYF.

The chain carries TRBV5-4 and TRBJ1-2; no clear D gene. Trimming took 0 bases from V and 8 from J, leaving 20 bases between them. CDR3 length: 16 residues. From germline, CDR1 is SGHNT and CDR2 YYREEE (reference sequence). The CDR3 reads CASSLDGSPSGGGYTF. CDR3 nucleotides: TGTGCCAGCAGCTTGGATGGCAGCCCTTCGGGAGGGGGCTACACCTTC. Full variable domain (remainder filled in from reference TRBV5-4 and TRBJ1-2): ETGVTQSPTHLIKTRGQQVTLRCSSQSGHNTVSWYQQALGQGPQFIFQYYREEENGRGNFPPRFSGLQFPNYSSELNVNALELDDSALYLCASSLDGSPSGGGYTFGSGTRLTVV.

In this sample, this clone turned up a few times. This rearrangement joins TRBV19 to TRBJ2-3; TRBD1 is a possible D gene (7 bases). The V gene's germline CDR1 is LNHDA and CDR2 SQIVND (reference sequence). Trimming took off 8 bases at V and 0 bases at J, with 12 bases between the two ends. This CDR3 is built from 14 residues. As DNA, the CDR3 is TGTGCCAGTTCAGGGGGACTTAGCACAGATACGCAGTATTTT. It translates to CASSGGLSTDTQYF.

The table lists this clone with a few counts. The rearrangement joins TRBV5-1 to TRBJ2-7, with TRBD1 matching over 7 bases. CDR3 size: 14 residues. The germline V gene has CDR1 SGHRS and CDR2 YFSETQ. V shed 4 bases and J 5 bases; nucleotides not matched to a gene: 9. The CDR3, as DNA: TGCGCCAGCAGCGCCACCTCACAGGGGAACGAGCAGTACTTC. Residues: CASSATSQGNEQYF.

This clone has a handful of counts. J is TRBJ2-6 and V is TRBV6-6, with D possibly TRBD1 on 5 matching bases. The length of the CDR3 is 15 residues. Trimming shortened V by 5 bases and J by 0 bases, and 8 bases separated the two germline ends. Looked up from germline, CDR1 is MNHNY and CDR2 is SVGAGI (reference sequence). CDR3 loop: CASSQTDSGANVLTF. As DNA, the CDR3 is TGTGCCAGCAGTCAGACAGACTCTGGGGCCAACGTCCTGACTTTC.

CDR3 in DNA: TGTGCCACCAGCGGGAGTCGAGGGAGCTATGGCTACACCTTC. Amino acid sequence: CATSGSRGSYGYTF. The gene calls are TRBV15 and TRBJ1-2, with D uncertain. The V end was cut by 5 bases, the J end by 4 bases, with 14 bases between. Germline CDR1 is LNHNV and CDR2 is YYDKDF (reference sequence). There are 14 residues in the CDR3.

This chain connects TRBV7-9 to TRBJ1-2; 8 bases are shared with TRBD1. V was clipped by 4 bases and J by 5 bases; unmatched bases: 9. CDR1 SEHNR and CDR2 FQNEAQ come from the germline V gene (reference sequence). The CDR3 sequence is 15 residues long. The CDR3 loop reads CASSSSVGQGYGYTF. The CDR3 nucleotides read TGTGCCAGCAGCTCTAGCGTCGGACAGGGATATGGCTACACCTTC.

This clone was seen a handful of times. The V and J genes are TRBV9 and TRBJ1-2; no definite D call. V lost 0 bases and J lost 0, with 9 bases in between. The CDR3 has 15 residues. Germline CDR1 is SGDLS and CDR2 is YYNGEE. The CDR3 sequence: CASSVGLAANYGYTF. The DNA for the CDR3 is TGTGCCAGCAGCGTAGGGTTGGCAGCTAACTATGGCTACACCTTC.

This clone was seen a few times. As DNA, the CDR3 is TGTGCCAGTACTAGCGGAACCGGGGAGCTGTTTTTT. Its translation is CASTSGTGELFF. The chain combines TRBV19 with TRBJ2-2, with 7 bases identical to TRBD2. The CDR3 is 12 amino acids. Trimming removed 7 bases from V and 5 bases from J; junction bases left unmatched: 1. Germline-derived CDR1 and CDR2 are LNHDA and SQIVND (reference sequence).

A few counts support this clone. V gene TRBV5-1 combines with J gene TRBJ2-1; 12 nucleotides match TRBD2. From germline, CDR1 is SGHRS and CDR2 YFSETQ. With V trimmed by 7 bases and J by 7 bases, 0 bases remained unmatched. CDR3 length: 12 amino acids. The CDR3 loop is CASGTSGNEQFF. DNA for the CDR3: TGCGCCAGCGGGACTAGCGGGAATGAGCAGTTCTTC.

This clone has only a few counts. The chain combines TRBV16 with TRBJ1-6; D gene ambiguous. CDR1 KGHSY and CDR2 FQNENV come from the germline V gene. The V end was cut by 3 bases, the J end by 3 bases, with 6 bases between. This CDR3 is 14 amino acids long. This chain's CDR3 is CASSQTNYNSPLHF. The CDR3 coding sequence is TGTGCCAGCAGCCAGACTAACTATAATTCACCCCTCCACTTT.

This chain joins TRBV19 and TRBJ2-6, with D perhaps matching TRBD2 (6 bases). The V gene lost 11 bases and the J gene lost 3 bases, with 17 bases spanning the gap. This CDR3 has 15 amino acids. Germline V gives CDR1 LNHDA, CDR2 SQIVND (reference sequence). The CDR3 nucleotides read TGTGCCTCAAATGCGGCGGGGCTTGGGGCCAACGTCCTGACTTTC. Residues: CASNAAGLGANVLTF.

This clone has more than one count but fewer than ten. The chain has TRBV18 and TRBJ2-7; 8 bases line up with TRBD1. This CDR3 contains 16 residues. Trimming at V came to 5 bases and at J to 0 bases, leaving 9 bases not matched to a gene. Germline lookup yields CDR1 KGHSH and CDR2 LQKENI. The CDR3 reads CASSASGTGISYEQYF. Here the CDR3 DNA reads TGTGCCAGCTCAGCCTCCGGGACAGGTATCTCCTACGAGCAGTACTTC.